Listed here are 24 T cell receptor beta chains from one sample, sequenced in a study of CXCR3-negative and CXCR3-positive naive CD8 T cells. UMI-tagged TRB cDNA libraries were built via 5' RACE. One entry per CDR3 protein, without DNA, is what TCRdb gives after re-calling the 5' RACE reads. This table holds about 58,000 distinct CDR3 sequences. The sequenced sample was naive CXCR3- CD8+ T cells from blood. As for subset: CD45RO-CCR7+CD27+CD95- naive CD8+ T cells lacking CXCR3 (TNR3-). The receptors shown here come from a human donor in good health. Some clones in this sample may be carry-over from other donors' samples.

The rearrangement uses TRBV7-9 and TRBJ2-7; TCRdb gives TRBD2 as the D gene, but with no DNA this cannot be confirmed. The CDR3 is made up of 13 amino acids. CDR1 is SEHNR and CDR2 is FQNEAQ in the germline V gene (reference sequence). CDR3 loop: CASSPSTFYEQYF.

This chain links TRBV3-1 with TRBJ2-1; TCRdb reports TRBD2, a call that lacks DNA to check it against. CDR3 length: 15 residues. CDR1 and CDR2 from the germline V gene are LGHDT and YNNKEL (reference sequence). CDR3 sequence reads: CASSQNLGAVDEQFF.

The CDR3 region is CASSKGVAGVNEQFF. This chain links TRBV7-6 with TRBJ2-1; with no DNA, the TCRdb D assignment of TRBD1 cannot be verified. This CDR3 region has 15 residues. From germline, CDR1 is SGHVS and CDR2 FNYEAQ.

The chain's CDR3 is CASSAAGQNQPQHF. The chain carries TRBV7-9 and TRBJ1-5; TCRdb's D call of TRBD1 is untestable without DNA. CDR3 length: 14 amino acids. In germline, CDR1 is SEHNR, CDR2 FQNEAQ (reference sequence).

V is TRBV7-2 and J is TRBJ2-3; TCRdb's assignment of TRBD2 cannot be checked, as there is no DNA. The germline V gene encodes CDR1 SGHTA and CDR2 FQGNSA. The CDR3 runs 13 residues. The CDR3 here is CASSSLSPDTQYF.

The chain carries TRBV14 and TRBJ1-1; TCRdb names TRBD1, which stays unverified in the absence of DNA. The CDR3 sequence is 14 residues long. From germline, CDR1 is SGHDN and CDR2 FVKESK. The CDR3 loop is CASSQERGVLEAFF.

This chain joins TRBV9 and TRBJ2-1; TCRdb outputs TRBD1, but without DNA this stays unchecked. The CDR3 is 11 residues long. The germline V gene has CDR1 SGDLS and CDR2 YYNGEE. The CDR3 is CASGGGNEQFF.

The V and J genes are TRBV7-8 and TRBJ1-5. Germline V lookup: CDR1 SGHVS, CDR2 FQNEAQ. CDR3 length: 17 residues. This CDR3 reads CASSLALPPREGQPQHF.

The gene calls are TRBV7-9 and TRBJ2-7; TCRdb returns TRBD1, unconfirmable since there is no DNA. Germline CDR1 SEHNR, CDR2 FQNEAQ (reference sequence). The CDR3 totals 13 residues. Here the CDR3 reads CASSGTGVVPPGF.

The chain is built from TRBV7-8 and TRBJ2-5; without DNA, the TCRdb call of TRBD2 cannot be checked. CDR3 size: 20 residues. In germline, CDR1 is SGHVS, CDR2 FQNEAQ. The CDR3 loop reads CASSLGRWSRISGKQETQYF.

The chain is built from TRBV6-2 or TRBV6-3 and TRBJ2-5; the D gene TCRdb calls, TRBD1, cannot be checked with no DNA. Germline V gives CDR1 MNHEY, CDR2 SVGEGT. The length of the CDR3 is 17 residues. The CDR3 region is CASQGGPGAAYQETQYF.

The chain recombines TRBV7-3 with TRBJ2-1. Germline lookup yields CDR1 SGHTA and CDR2 FQGTGA. This CDR3 contains 15 residues. The CDR3: CASSLDTYGYNEQFF.

The chain uses TRBV7-9 and TRBJ2-1. Germline V gene sequence: CDR1 SEHNR, CDR2 FQNEAQ (reference sequence). This CDR3 has 15 amino acids. CDR3 residues: CASSPRRSSYNEQFF.

The chain employs TRBV29-1 and TRBJ2-7; with no DNA, the TCRdb D assignment of TRBD1 cannot be verified. CDR1 is SQVTM, CDR2 ANQGSEA, per germline. There are 15 residues in the CDR3. CDR3: CSVVGDRYTSYEQYF.

The V gene is TRBV29-1, the J gene TRBJ2-7; TCRdb designates TRBD1, a call that cannot be tested without DNA. The CDR3 extends over 13 amino acids. CDR1 and CDR2 from the germline V gene are SQVTM and ANQGSEA. The CDR3 loop reads CSAQPGQSYEQYF.

This CDR3 is CASSVSGNTGELFF. This sequence joins TRBV9 and TRBJ2-2. This CDR3 has 14 amino acids. The V gene's germline CDR1 is SGDLS and CDR2 YYNGEE.

This chain links TRBV12-3 or TRBV12-4 with TRBJ2-5. The CDR3 has 15 residues. This CDR3 is CASSPDFFRSGTQYF.

This chain links TRBV27 with TRBJ2-1; absent DNA, TCRdb's TRBD1 call cannot be checked. The CDR3 totals 17 residues. Germline assignment: CDR1 MNHEY and CDR2 SMNVEV (reference sequence). CDR3: CASSLFSQGSAYNEQFF.

The V and J genes are TRBV29-1 and TRBJ2-7; TCRdb outputs TRBD2, but without DNA this stays unchecked. Germline V gene data show CDR1 as SQVTM and CDR2 as ANQGSEA. The CDR3 totals 13 residues. This CDR3 is CSVETGGGYEQYF.

The gene calls are TRBV7-9 and TRBJ2-7; TCRdb designates TRBD1, a call that cannot be tested without DNA. Germline CDR1 reads SEHNR; CDR2 reads FQNEAQ (reference sequence). The CDR3 runs to 14 residues. CDR3 protein: CASSHRDNSYEQYF.

V is TRBV29-1 and J is TRBJ2-1; the D call of TRBD2 rests on TCRdb alone, since no DNA is present to check it. This CDR3 contains 15 residues. CDR1 and CDR2 (germline): SQVTM, ANQGSEA. CDR3 loop: CSVDFGPSSYNEQFF.

V usage is TRBV27 and J usage is TRBJ1-1; TCRdb lists TRBD1, though no DNA is available to test this call. This CDR3 contains 15 residues. CDR1 and CDR2 (germline): MNHEY, SMNVEV (reference sequence). CDR3 region: CASSLPGTANTEAFF.

This rearrangement joins TRBV29-1 to TRBJ2-1; with no DNA, the TCRdb D assignment of TRBD2 cannot be verified. CDR1 and CDR2 from the germline V gene are SQVTM and ANQGSEA. The length of the CDR3 is 13 residues. CDR3 in amino acids: CSVGSGGASEQFF.

The rearrangement uses TRBV9 and TRBJ1-2; TCRdb designates TRBD1, a call that cannot be tested without DNA. This CDR3 has 15 residues. Germline loops: CDR1 SGDLS, CDR2 YYNGEE. CDR3 sequence reads: CASSVAGQGNYGYTF.